This TCR beta chain derives from a study of identical twins. MiXCR, applied by TCRdb to the 5' RACE reads, yields one record per CDR3 protein. The repertoire holds 510,000 or so distinct CDR3 sequences, roughly 15% seen once, with roughly 0.44% in the top ten. V was cut by 6 bases and J by 4 bases, with 10 bases left in between. In germline, CDR1 is ENHRY, CDR2 SYGVKD. CDR3 size: 14 residues. These data also formed part of another study, on yellow fever vaccine responses in identical twins. That source reports: Each twin's T cell response to the vaccine was reported to look partly convergent and partly personalized.

Specimen: CD4+ T cells sorted from blood. The chain couples TRBV10-3 to TRBJ2-6, with a possible D match to TRBD2 (5 bases). This TCR derives from a woman aged 18 to 35 in good health. This CDR3 is CAISGLGGANVLTF. CDR3 sequence (DNA): TGTGCCATCAGCGGACTCGGCGGGGCCAACGTCCTGACTTTC.